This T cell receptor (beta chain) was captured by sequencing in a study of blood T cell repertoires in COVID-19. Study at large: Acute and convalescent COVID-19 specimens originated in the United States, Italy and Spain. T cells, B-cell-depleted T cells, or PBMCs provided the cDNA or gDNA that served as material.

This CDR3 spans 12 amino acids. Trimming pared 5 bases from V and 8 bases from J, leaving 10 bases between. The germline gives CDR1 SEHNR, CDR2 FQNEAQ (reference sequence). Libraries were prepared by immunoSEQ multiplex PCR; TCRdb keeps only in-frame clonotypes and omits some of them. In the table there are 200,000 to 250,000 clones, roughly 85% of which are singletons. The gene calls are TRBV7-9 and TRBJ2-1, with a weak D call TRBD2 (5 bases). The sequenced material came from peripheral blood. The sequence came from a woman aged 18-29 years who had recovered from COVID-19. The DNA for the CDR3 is TGTGCCAGCAGCCGGACTCCCCATGAGCAGTTCTTC. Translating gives CASSRTPHEQFF. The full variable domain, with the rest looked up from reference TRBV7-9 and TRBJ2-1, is DTGVSQNPRHKITKRGQNVTFRCDPISEHNRLYWYRQTLGQGPEFLTYFQNEAQLEKSRLLSDRFSAERPKGSFSTLEIQRTEQGDSAMYLCASSRTPHEQFFGPGTRLTVL.